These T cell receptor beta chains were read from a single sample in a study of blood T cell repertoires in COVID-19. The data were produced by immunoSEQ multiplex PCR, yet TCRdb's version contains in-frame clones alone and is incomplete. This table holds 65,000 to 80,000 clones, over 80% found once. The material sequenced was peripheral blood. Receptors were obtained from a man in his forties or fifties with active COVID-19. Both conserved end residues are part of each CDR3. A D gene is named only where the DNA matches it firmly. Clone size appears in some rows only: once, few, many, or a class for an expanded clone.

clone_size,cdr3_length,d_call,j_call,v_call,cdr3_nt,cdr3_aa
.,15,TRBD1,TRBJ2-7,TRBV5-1,TGCGCCAGCAGGGCAGGGGGCCAGGTAAACTACGAGCAGTACTTC,CASRAGGQVNYEQYF
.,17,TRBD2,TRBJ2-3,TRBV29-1,TGCAGCGTTGGAGGTCTGAGCGGGGGGGCAAGAACAGATACGCAGTATTTT,CSVGGLSGGARTDTQYF
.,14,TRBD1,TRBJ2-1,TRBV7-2,TGTGCCAGCAGCTTACAGGGGGCCTACAATGAGCAGTTCTTC,CASSLQGAYNEQFF
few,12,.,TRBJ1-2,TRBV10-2,TGCGCCAGCAGGACAGACGGTCTCGGCTACACCTTC,CASRTDGLGYTF
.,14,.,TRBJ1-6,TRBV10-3,TGTGCCATCAGTGATGCGGCAGGGATTTCACCCCTCCACTTT,CAISDAAGISPLHF
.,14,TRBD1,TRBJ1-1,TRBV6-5,TGTGCCAGCAGTTATACCGGACAGGGGGCTGAAGCTTTCTTT,CASSYTGQGAEAFF
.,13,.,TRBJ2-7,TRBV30,TGTGCCTGGAGCGGGAGTCCAATCTACGAGCAGTACTTC,CAWSGSPIYEQYF
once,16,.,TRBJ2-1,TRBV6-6,TGTGCCAGCAGTTCTCAAGGGAGAAGCTCCTACAATGAGCAGTTCTTC,CASSSQGRSSYNEQFF
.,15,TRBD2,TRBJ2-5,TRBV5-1,TGCGCCAGCAGCTTGGGACTAGCGGGGCAAGAGACCCAGTACTTC,CASSLGLAGQETQYF
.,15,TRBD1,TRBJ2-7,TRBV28,TGTGCCAGCAGCCCATCGACAGGGGGGGTCTACGAGCAGTACTTC,CASSPSTGGVYEQYF
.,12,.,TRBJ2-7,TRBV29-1,TGCAGCGTTGAAGAAAGGGGGTACGAGCAGTACTTC,CSVEERGYEQYF
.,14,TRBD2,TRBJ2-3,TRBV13,TGTGCCAGCAGCTCCAAGACTAGCGGGGATACGCAGTATTTT,CASSSKTSGDTQYF
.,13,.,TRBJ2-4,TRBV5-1,TGCGCCAGCAGCTTGGACCCTCCAGACATTCAGTACTTC,CASSLDPPDIQYF
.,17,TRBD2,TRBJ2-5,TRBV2,TGTGCCAGCATCCTAGGACTAGCGGGAGGGCCCCAAGAGACCCAGTACTTC,CASILGLAGGPQETQYF
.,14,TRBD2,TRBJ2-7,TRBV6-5,TGTGCCAGCAGTTACGTTGGGGGGGCCTACGAGCAGTACTTC,CASSYVGGAYEQYF
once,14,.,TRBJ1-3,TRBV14,TGTGCCACCAAATCTACAGGGTCTGGAAACACCATATATTTT,CATKSTGSGNTIYF
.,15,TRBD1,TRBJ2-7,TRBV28,TGTGCCAGCAGCCGACCGGGACAGGGGACCTACGAGCAGTACTTC,CASSRPGQGTYEQYF
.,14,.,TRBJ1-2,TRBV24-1,TGTGCCACCAGTGGCGGGCCCCCTAACTATGGCTACACCTTC,CATSGGPPNYGYTF
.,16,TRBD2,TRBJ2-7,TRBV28,TGTGCCAGCAGTTGGGGACTAGCGGAGCTTGGGAACGAGCAGTACTTC,CASSWGLAELGNEQYF
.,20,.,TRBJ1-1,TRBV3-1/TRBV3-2,TGTGCCAGCAGCCAAGATCTTAAACTGTCTGGGTTTGAGGGATACACTGAAGCTTTCTTT,CASSQDLKLSGFEGYTEAFF
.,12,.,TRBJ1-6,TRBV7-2,TGTGCCAGCAGCATAACAGGGTCACCCCTCCACTTT,CASSITGSPLHF
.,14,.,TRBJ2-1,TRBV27,TGTGCCAGCATTCAGGAATCCCGGCCTACTCGGCAGTTCTTC,CASIQESRPTRQFF
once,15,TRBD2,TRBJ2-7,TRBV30,TGTGCCTCAGTAACCGGGACTAGCGGGATCTACGAGCAGTACTTC,CASVTGTSGIYEQYF
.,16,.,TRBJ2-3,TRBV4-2,TGTGCCAGCAGCCAAGAATTAGCGGTCGACACAGATACGCAGTATTTT,CASSQELAVDTDTQYF
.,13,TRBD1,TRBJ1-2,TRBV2,TGTGCCAGCATGGAGCAGGGGGACTATGGCTACACCTTC,CASMEQGDYGYTF
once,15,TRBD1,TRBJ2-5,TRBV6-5,TGTGCCAGCAGTCTTAAAGGACAGGGGCCTGGGACCCAGTACTTC,CASSLKGQGPGTQYF
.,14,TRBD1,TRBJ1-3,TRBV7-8,TGTGCCAGCAGCTCCAGGGGGTCTGGAAACACCATATATTTT,CASSSRGSGNTIYF
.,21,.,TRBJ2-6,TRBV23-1,TGCGCCAGCAGTCAATCGATGTGGGGGCGGAGCTTTTTGTCTGGGGCCAACGTCCTGACTTTC,CASSQSMWGRSFLSGANVLTF